The T cell receptor beta chain described here comes from a study of shared clonotypes between healthy human individuals. Findings of the study overall: Generation probabilities of non-shared clonotypes were lower (relative to those shared by all four donors).

The protocol was immunoSEQ multiplex PCR, while the TCRdb copy is restricted to in-frame clones and leaves out a portion. The sample lists 1.4 million to 1.5 million clones, more than 95% occurring once. Comment on this clone: Its specificity is unknown.

The CDR3 loop spans 16 amino acids. Trimming pared 4 bases from V and 3 bases from J, leaving 15 bases between. Per germline, CDR1 MNHEY and CDR2 SMNVEV (reference sequence). This TCR was sampled from a man under 40 in good health. This chain joins TRBV27 and TRBJ2-2, with TRBD2 as a possible D gene (6 bases). The sequenced sample was naive CD4+ T cells sorted from blood. Subset reported: CD45RA+ positively selected. This CDR3 is CASSSSGGTHTGELFF. CDR3 sequence (DNA): TGTGCCAGCAGTTCCTCGGGCGGGACTCACACCGGGGAGCTGTTTTTT.